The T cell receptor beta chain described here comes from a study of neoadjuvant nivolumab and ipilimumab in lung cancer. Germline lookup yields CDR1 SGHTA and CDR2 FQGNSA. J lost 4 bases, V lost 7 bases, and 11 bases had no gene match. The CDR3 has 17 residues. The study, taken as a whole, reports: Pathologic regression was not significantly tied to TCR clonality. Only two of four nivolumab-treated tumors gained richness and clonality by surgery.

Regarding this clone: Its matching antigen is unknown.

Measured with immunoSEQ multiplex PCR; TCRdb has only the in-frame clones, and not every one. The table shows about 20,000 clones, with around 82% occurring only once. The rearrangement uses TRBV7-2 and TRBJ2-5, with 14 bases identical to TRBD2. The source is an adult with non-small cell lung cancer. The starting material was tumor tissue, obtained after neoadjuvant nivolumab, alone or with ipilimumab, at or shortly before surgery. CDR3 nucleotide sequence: TGTGCCAGCACCCCTGGGACTAGCGGGAGACGGGTAGAGACCCAGTACTTC. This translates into CASTPGTSGRRVETQYF.